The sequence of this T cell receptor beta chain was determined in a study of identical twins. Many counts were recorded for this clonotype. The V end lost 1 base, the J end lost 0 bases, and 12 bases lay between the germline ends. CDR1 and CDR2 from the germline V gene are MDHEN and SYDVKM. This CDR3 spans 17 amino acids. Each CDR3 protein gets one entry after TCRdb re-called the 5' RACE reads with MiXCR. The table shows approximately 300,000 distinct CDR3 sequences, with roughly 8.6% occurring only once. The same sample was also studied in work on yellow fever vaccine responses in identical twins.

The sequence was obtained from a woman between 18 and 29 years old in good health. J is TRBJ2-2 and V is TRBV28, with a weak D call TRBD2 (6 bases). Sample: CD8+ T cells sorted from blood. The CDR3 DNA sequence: TGTGCCAGCAGTTTATTCGCGGGGCTAGCGAACACCGGGGAGCTGTTTTTT. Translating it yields CASSLFAGLANTGELFF.